The next 13 T cell receptor beta chains were all read from a single sample in a study of blood T cell repertoires in COVID-19. Method: immunoSEQ multiplex PCR; TCRdb's copy keeps in-frame clones and lacks some. The repertoire holds approximately 260,000 clones, with approximately 89% as singletons. Sequenced input: PBMCs or T cells enriched from blood (not recorded which). Receptors were obtained from an older woman who had recovered from COVID-19.

This chain links TRBV19 with TRBJ1-2; D not resolved. The CDR3 totals 16 residues. The germline V gene has CDR1 LNHDA and CDR2 SQIVND (reference sequence). The ends were cut back, 0 bases at V and 1 base at J, with 12 bases in the middle. The CDR3 nucleotides are TGTGCCAGTAGTATAGATGTCCGAGGTCGTAACTATGGCTACACCTTC. It yields the protein CASSIDVRGRNYGYTF.

The rearrangement joins TRBV12-5 to TRBJ2-5; the match to TRBD2 covers 11 bases. The CDR3 length is 14 residues. Per the germline V gene, CDR1 is LGHNT and CDR2 is FRNRAP. J gave up 7 bases and V 3 bases, and 4 bases lay outside the gene matches. The CDR3 DNA is TGTGCTAGTGGTTTACTAGCGGGAGTTGGGACCCAGTACTTC. This encodes CASGLLAGVGTQYF.

This clone was picked up a small number of times. The chain uses TRBV28 and TRBJ1-1, with D possibly matching TRBD1 (5 bases). Trimming pared 11 bases from V and 10 bases from J, leaving 32 bases between. The CDR3 extends over 16 amino acids. Germline CDR1 reads MDHEN; CDR2 reads SYDVKM. The CDR3 reads CAAQTVGNVRSKLAFF. Here the CDR3 DNA reads TGTGCCGCACAGACAGTGGGCAATGTGAGGTCCAAGTTAGCTTTCTTT. Full variable domain (remainder filled in from reference TRBV28 and TRBJ1-1): DVKVTQSSRYLVKRTGEKVFLECVQDMDHENMFWYRQDPGLGLRLIYFSYDVKMKEKGDIPEGYSVSREKKERFSLILESASTNQTSMYLCAAQTVGNVRSKLAFFGQGTRLTVV.

This sequence joins TRBV28 and TRBJ2-7, with no clear D. CDR3 size: 12 residues. CDR1 and CDR2 from the germline V gene are MDHEN and SYDVKM. Trimming took 6 bases from V and 7 from J, leaving 13 bases between them. For the CDR3, the DNA is TGTGCCAGCAGCCTTTTTACAGAGGAGCAGTACTTC. Amino acid sequence: CASSLFTEEQYF.

The V gene is TRBV7-9, the J gene TRBJ1-6; D gene unclear. V lost 5 bases to trimming and J lost 14 bases, with 19 bases between them. The CDR3 contains 14 residues. Germline loops: CDR1 SEHNR, CDR2 FQNEAQ (reference sequence). DNA for the CDR3: TGTGCCAGCAGCCCGGAGGACGGACTCAAGACCCTCCACTTT. Protein: CASSPEDGLKTLHF.

This rearrangement joins TRBV28 to TRBJ1-3, with 8 bases aligning to TRBD1. The CDR3 is made up of 14 amino acids. CDR1 MDHEN and CDR2 SYDVKM come from the germline V gene. V lost 5 bases, J lost 2 bases, and 2 bases stayed unmatched. This CDR3 is CASSAGQAGNTIYF. CDR3 nucleotide sequence: TGTGCCAGCAGTGCGGGACAGGCTGGAAACACCATATATTTT.

The chain employs TRBV9 and TRBJ2-3; no reliable D call. V was cut by 3 bases and J by 7 bases, with 9 bases left in between. The CDR3 consists of 12 residues. The germline CDR1 and CDR2 sequences are SGDLS and YYNGEE. The CDR3 sequence: CASSEPTHTQYF. CDR3 DNA: TGTGCCAGCAGCGAGCCCACTCATACGCAGTATTTT.

The chain recombines TRBV3-1 (or the pseudogene TRBV3-2) with TRBJ2-3; D unresolved. Germline values: CDR1 LGHDT, CDR2 YNNKEL (reference sequence). The length of the CDR3 is 15 residues. Trimming took off 0 bases at V and 11 bases at J, with 18 bases between the two ends. CDR3: CASSQEFSALRGQYF. The CDR3, as DNA: TGTGCCAGCAGCCAAGAATTTAGTGCCCTCCGCGGGCAGTATTTT.

The gene calls are TRBV10-3 and TRBJ2-5; weak D call: TRBD2 (7 bases). CDR1 ENHRY and CDR2 SYGVKD come from the germline V gene. This CDR3 spans 16 amino acids. The V end lost 8 bases, the J end lost 1 base, and 20 bases lay between the germline ends. CDR3 residues: CAIAGATTSPQETQYF. The DNA for the CDR3 is TGTGCCATCGCGGGGGCGACTACCTCTCCCCAAGAGACCCAGTACTTC.

This chain links TRBV4-1 with TRBJ1-5; TRBD1 agrees at 7 bases. The V gene end was trimmed by 1 base and the J gene end by 4 bases; junction bases not matched to a gene: 4. CDR3 size: 15 residues. Germline V lookup: CDR1 MGHRA, CDR2 YSYEKL. CDR3 in DNA: TGCGCCAGCAGCCAAGGGCAGGGGGTTAATCAGCCCCAGCATTTT. Its translation: CASSQGQGVNQPQHF.

The chain recombines TRBV2 with TRBJ1-2; possibly TRBD1 for D (6 bases). The V gene's germline CDR1 is SNHLY and CDR2 FYNNEI. The CDR3 runs 11 residues. V was pared by 8 bases and J by 4 bases, with 8 bases between. This CDR3 is CASGQLYGYTF. The DNA for the CDR3 is TGTGCCAGCGGACAGCTCTATGGCTACACCTTC.

The V call is TRBV14, the J call TRBJ2-1; 12 bases map to TRBD2. The V segment lost 2 bases and the J segment 1 base; nucleotides outside the gene matches: 6. CDR1 is SGHDN and CDR2 is FVKESK in the germline V gene. This CDR3 region has 18 residues. This CDR3 reads CASSQPTTSGGSYNEQFF. The CDR3 DNA reads as TGTGCCAGCAGCCAACCCACCACTAGCGGGGGGTCCTACAATGAGCAGTTCTTC.

The chain has TRBV7-9 and TRBJ1-6; D perhaps matches TRBD1 (5 bases). With 8 bases removed from V and 9 bases from J, the gap between germline ends came to 23 bases. Germline V CDR1 and CDR2: SEHNR, FQNEAQ (reference sequence). The CDR3 has 16 residues. CDR3 region: CASQPGGARGISPLHF. The CDR3 nucleotides are TGTGCCAGCCAGCCCGGCGGGGCGCGAGGAATTTCACCCCTCCACTTT.